These 22 T cell receptor beta chains originate from one sample sequenced in a study of breast tumors, draining lymph nodes, adjacent tissues. TCRdb processed the multiplex PCR reads anew with MiXCR; each CDR3 protein has one entry. The table shows roughly 80,000 distinct CDR3 sequences, with about 21% occurring only once. Breast cancer patients provided tissue from their axillary draining lymph nodes. The sequenced sample was axillary lymph node tissue. Receptor source: a female donor with breast cancer. Some clones in this sample may be carry-over from other donors' samples.

This clonotype has a count of ten or more. The V and J genes are TRBV9 and TRBJ1-6; D gene uncertain. The CDR3 is 14 residues long. Germline values: CDR1 SGDLS, CDR2 YYNGEE. The V end lost 4 bases, the J end lost 8 bases, and 13 bases lay between the germline ends. CDR3 sequence (DNA): TGTGCCAGCAGCCTAGGTTTTTTGGATTCACCCCTCCACTTT. Its protein product is CASSLGFLDSPLHF.

This clonotype has at least ten counts. The rearrangement uses TRBV7-2 and TRBJ1-6; 7 nucleotides line up with TRBD1. Looked up from germline, CDR1 is SGHTA and CDR2 is FQGNSA. The CDR3 sequence is 14 residues long. The ends lost 7 bases at V and 8 bases at J; junction bases unmatched: 8. CDR3 region: CASTRGRGDSPLHF. Here the CDR3 DNA reads TGTGCCAGCACGCGGGGCAGGGGGGATTCACCCCTCCACTTT.

A single count supports this clonotype. This chain links TRBV12-3 or TRBV12-4 with TRBJ2-7; weak D call: TRBD2 (6 bases). Deletions cut 2 bases from V and 1 base from J, with 12 bases between. The CDR3 extends over 15 amino acids. The CDR3 protein is CASSLQGGISYEQYF. DNA for the CDR3: TGTGCCAGCAGTTTACAAGGAGGGATATCCTACGAGCAGTACTTC.

This clonotype was seen many times. This sequence joins TRBV4-3 and TRBJ2-3; D not resolved. V was clipped by 3 bases and J by 3 bases, with 4 bases between them. CDR1 and CDR2 from the germline V gene are LGHNA and YSLEER. The CDR3 contains 12 residues. DNA for the CDR3: TGCGCCAGCAGCCACCGAACAGATACGCAGTATTTT. This encodes CASSHRTDTQYF.

Ten or more counts support this clonotype. The chain links TRBV6-2 or TRBV6-3 to TRBJ1-5; D possibly corresponds to TRBD1 (5 bases). Per the germline V gene, CDR1 is MNHEY and CDR2 is SVGEGT. This CDR3 comprises 12 residues. Trimming shortened V by 10 bases and J by 6 bases, and 13 bases separated the two germline ends. This chain's CDR3 is CATRTGGQPQHF. In nucleotides, the CDR3 is TGTGCCACCAGGACTGGGGGTCAGCCCCAGCATTTT.

This clonotype was seen repeatedly, ten times or more. V and J are TRBV28 and TRBJ2-7, with D perhaps assigned TRBD1 or TRBD2 (5 bases each). Germline V gene lookup returns CDR1 MDHEN and CDR2 SYDVKM. CDR3 length: 14 amino acids. Trimming left V 2 bases short and J 5 bases short, with 13 bases between. CDR3 sequence reads: CASSLGGPFNEQYF. The DNA of the CDR3 is TGTGCCAGCAGTTTAGGGGGACCCTTTAACGAGCAGTACTTC.

This clonotype was counted a few times. This may come from a read error, since a much larger clone is one base off. This chain links TRBV6-5 with TRBJ2-1; D is ambiguous. V shed 0 bases and J shed 2 bases, with 8 bases lying between them. The germline V gene has CDR1 MNHEY and CDR2 SVGAGI. The CDR3 covers 15 residues. The CDR3 bases are TGTGCCAGCAGTTACTCAGACGGGCCCTACAATGAGCAGTTCTTC. This codes for CASSYSDGPYNEQFF.

To note about this clonotype: This may arise from a read error, as a much more abundant clone is one base away. The rearrangement links TRBV6-1 to TRBJ2-3, with 7 nucleotides matching TRBD2. This CDR3 region has 16 residues. Germline lookup yields CDR1 MNHNS and CDR2 SASEGT. Trimming took 5 bases from V and 6 from J; bases not matched to a gene: 14. This chain's CDR3 is CASSYSKGRGVDTQYF. CDR3 nucleotide sequence: TGTGCCAGCAGTTACTCGAAGGGACGGGGGGTGGATACGCAGTATTTT.

The chain recombines TRBV20-1 with TRBJ1-1; unclear D gene. Germline CDR1 DFQATT, CDR2 SNEGSKA (reference sequence). This CDR3 region has 11 residues. Trimming left V 6 bases short and J 7 bases short, with 12 bases between. In nucleotides, the CDR3 is TGCAGTGCCCCTTCGGGGTATGAAGCTTTCTTT. Its protein product is CSAPSGYEAFF.

In its sample, this clonotype was seen many times. The V and J genes are TRBV7-3 and TRBJ1-5; D uncertain. This CDR3 region has 16 residues. The V end lost 5 bases, the J end lost 11 bases, and 25 bases lay between the germline ends. CDR1 is SGHTA, CDR2 FQGTGA, per germline. CDR3 in amino acids: CASSRPRYQTYPTQHF. The CDR3 DNA reads TGTGCCAGCAGCCGGCCGCGTTATCAGACATACCCCACCCAGCATTTT.

The V and J genes are TRBV7-9 and TRBJ2-1; TRBD1 matches at 8 bases. The CDR3 contains 18 residues. The germline CDR1 and CDR2 sequences are SEHNR and FQNEAQ (reference sequence). V dropped 5 bases and J dropped 8; count of bases not matched to a gene: 20. The CDR3 sequence is CASSLPHPHRGALDEQFF. The CDR3 DNA reads TGTGCCAGCAGCCTCCCCCACCCCCACAGGGGGGCATTGGATGAGCAGTTCTTC.

The chain carries TRBV20-1 and TRBJ2-5, with D unresolved. CDR3 length: 15 residues. Germline V gene lookup returns CDR1 DFQATT and CDR2 SNEGSKA (reference sequence). With 2 bases removed from V and 1 base from J, the gap between germline ends came to 14 bases. The CDR3 coding sequence is TGCAGTGCTAGAAAGCGAGTACCACTCCAAGAGACCCAGTACTTC. Protein sequence: CSARKRVPLQETQYF.

Turning to this clonotype: One junction end does not reproduce the germline sequence, and a read error may be involved. The V gene is TRBV5-1, the J gene TRBJ2-1; D is ambiguous. Germline CDR1 and CDR2: SGHRS and YFSETQ. The CDR3 has 12 amino acids. The CDR3 reads CASSLAGNEPFF. CDR3 sequence (DNA): TGCGCCAGCAGCTTGGCTGGAAATGAGCCGTTCTTC.

This clonotype was seen repeatedly, ten times or more. The chain is built from TRBV20-1 and TRBJ2-2; D could derive from TRBD1 or TRBD2 (5 bases each). CDR1 DFQATT and CDR2 SNEGSKA come from the germline V gene (reference sequence). The CDR3 runs 15 residues. Trimming removed 3 bases at V and 4 bases at J, with 15 bases between. The CDR3 protein is CSASGRGAGTGELFF. The CDR3 coding sequence is TGCAGTGCTAGCGGCCGAGGGGCGGGCACCGGGGAGCTGTTTTTT.

This clonotype was observed many times. This chain connects TRBV3-1 to TRBJ2-7; TRBD1 aligns across 7 bases. After removal of 4 bases from V and 6 bases from J, the junction contained 6 bases not matched to a gene. The CDR3 is 13 amino acids. Germline loops: CDR1 LGHDT, CDR2 YNNKEL (reference sequence). The CDR3 sequence: CASSLGQKGEQYF. The CDR3 coding sequence is TGTGCCAGCAGCCTGGGACAGAAGGGCGAGCAGTACTTC.

This clonotype came up many times. This chain uses TRBV20-1 with TRBJ2-1; D may be TRBD1 (5 bases). The V end was cut by 5 bases, the J end by 3 bases, with 14 bases between. The CDR3 is 14 residues long. Germline lookup yields CDR1 DFQATT and CDR2 SNEGSKA (reference sequence). CDR3 DNA sequence: TGCAGTGCTCGGACATTTCCCCTCTACAATGAGCAGTTCTTC. It specifies CSARTFPLYNEQFF.

This clonotype was seen at least ten times. The genes are TRBV9 and TRBJ2-1, with D possibly matching TRBD2 (7 bases). The CDR3 is 13 residues long. Trimming shortened V by 2 bases and J by 10 bases, and 13 bases separated the two germline ends. Germline-derived CDR1 and CDR2 are SGDLS and YYNGEE. CDR3 nucleotides: TGTGCCAGCAGCGTGTTCGGGGGGCCAGAGCAGTTCTTC. It encodes CASSVFGGPEQFF.

Details on this clonotype: This may be a read error: a much more frequent sequence differs by one nucleotide. The chain is built from TRBV27 and TRBJ1-6, with unresolved D. Germline loops: CDR1 MNHEY, CDR2 SMNVEV (reference sequence). This CDR3 comprises 12 residues. This chain's CDR3 is CVSSFLNSPLHF. CDR3 DNA: TGTGTCAGCAGTTTCTTGAATTCACCCCTCCACTTT.

About this clonotype: Just one base apart from a much larger clone, this may be a read error. V usage is TRBV7-8 and J usage is TRBJ2-7, with 8 positions matching TRBD2. The CDR3 runs to 15 residues. J gave up 4 bases and V 11 bases, and 16 bases lay outside the gene matches. Germline loops: CDR1 SGHVS, CDR2 FQNEAQ. This chain's CDR3 is CAGTDRPGLEYEQYF. The CDR3 nucleotides read TGTGCCGGCACCGATCGGCCGGGACTAGAGTACGAGCAGTACTTC.

This clonotype was picked up many times. The CDR3 coding sequence is TGTGCCAGTAGTATATTTCGGGGCCCCACAGATACGCAGTATTTT. It translates to CASSIFRGPTDTQYF. V usage is TRBV19 and J usage is TRBJ2-3; D tentatively fits TRBD1 or TRBD2 (5 bases each). The CDR3 runs to 15 residues. Trimming pared 2 bases from V and 2 bases from J, leaving 11 bases between. CDR1 is LNHDA, CDR2 SQIVND, per germline (reference sequence).

This clonotype was seen repeatedly, ten times or more. The chain is built from TRBV19 and TRBJ2-5; 11 positions match TRBD1. The CDR3 extends over 14 amino acids. Per germline, CDR1 LNHDA and CDR2 SQIVND (reference sequence). The ends lost 5 bases at V and 4 bases at J; junction bases unmatched: 3. The CDR3 DNA follows: TGTGCCAGTAGTGTGGACAGGGGGCGAGAGACCCAGTACTTC. It encodes CASSVDRGRETQYF. Looking up the rest from reference TRBV19 and TRBJ2-5 gives the full variable domain: DGGITQSPKYLFRKEGQNVTLSCEQNLNHDAMYWYRQDPGQGLRLIYYSQIVNDFQKGDIAEGYSVSREKKESFPLTVTSAQKNPTAFYLCASSVDRGRETQYFGPGTRLLVL.

Of note for this clonotype: A much larger clonotype is one base distant, so this may be a read error. The chain combines TRBV4-3 with TRBJ2-3; D remains ambiguous. The germline V gene encodes CDR1 LGHNA and CDR2 YSLEER. This CDR3 contains 12 residues. Trimming removed 3 bases at V and 7 bases at J, with 8 bases between. The CDR3 nucleotides read TGCGCCAGCAGCCACCGAACAAATACGCAGTATTTT. Protein product: CASSHRTNTQYF.